This T cell receptor beta chain was recorded in a study of T cells in Graves' hyperthyroidism and ophthalmopathy. Overall study: Staff took peripheral blood when the initial diagnosis was made, before any treatment began.

This clonotype was seen at least ten times. J lost 5 bases, V lost 3 bases, and 6 bases had no gene match. Germline values: CDR1 MDHEN, CDR2 SYDVKM. This CDR3 region has 15 residues. What was amplified from RNA transcripts were TCR beta CDR3 regions. The HTBI primer set was used in a first-round RT-PCR of the TCR CDR3. MiXCR, run by TCRdb on the multiplex PCR reads, gives a single entry per CDR3 protein. Among roughly 550,000 distinct CDR3 sequences listed, 15% to 20% were seen once. For ophthalmopathy patients, the Clinical Activity Score was at least 3 and the NOSPECS grade at least 4; duration was under 3 months. Exclusion criteria comprised uncontrolled infection, other autoimmune disease, pregnancy or lactation. Diagnoses were made from clinical symptoms, serum measures (thyroxine and TRAb), thyroid ultrasound and orbital computed tomography.

J is TRBJ2-1 and V is TRBV28, with 8 bases aligning to TRBD2. Specimen: blood. The receptor was isolated from a young woman with Graves' ophthalmopathy. This CDR3 is CASSFVREGHNEQFF. The CDR3 DNA reads as TGTGCCAGCAGTTTCGTACGGGAGGGACACAATGAGCAGTTCTTC.